These 10 T cell receptor beta chains originate from one sample sequenced in a study of response to subunit inactivated influenza vaccine. TCRdb called the RT-PCR reads again in MiXCR, with one record for every CDR3 protein. This table holds some 540,000 distinct CDR3 sequences, roughly 23% found once. This sample also appeared in a second study, on T cells expressing NK-cell markers. That report notes: UMIs were included in TCR beta cDNA generated by 5'RACE template switching.

The sample in question was CD4+ T cells sorted from PBMCs, obtained about 11 days after vaccination. The receptors stem from a man aged 50-59 years who received an inactivated influenza vaccine.

This clonotype was detected a few times. The chain uses TRBV6-1 and TRBJ2-7; TRBD2 matches 8 bases. The CDR3 runs to 16 residues. The J segment lost 0 bases and the V segment lost 0 bases, leaving 4 bases of the junction unmatched. From germline, CDR1 is MNHNS and CDR2 SASEGT. The CDR3 sequence: CASSEAPGGTSYEQYF. DNA for the CDR3: TGTGCCAGCAGTGAAGCACCGGGAGGGACCTCCTACGAGCAGTACTTC.

This clonotype was detected only a few times. The chain employs TRBV20-1 and TRBJ2-1; 10 positions agree with TRBD2. The V gene's germline CDR1 is DFQATT and CDR2 SNEGSKA (reference sequence). V trimming: 0 bases; J trimming: 6 bases; junction bases outside the gene matches: 8. The CDR3 is made up of 16 amino acids. CDR3 sequence (DNA): TGCAGTGCTAGAGACCCAGCGGGGGGGTCCGGCAATGAGCAGTTCTTC. Protein product: CSARDPAGGSGNEQFF.

The V gene is TRBV7-2, the J gene TRBJ2-1; D tentatively fits TRBD1 or TRBD2 (5 bases each). V was shortened by 5 bases and J by 0 bases, with 11 bases between the two germline ends. Per the germline V gene, CDR1 is SGHTA and CDR2 is FQGNSA. The CDR3 contains 15 residues. The CDR3 DNA sequence: TGTGCCAGCAGCAACGGGGCTAGCTCCTACAATGAGCAGTTCTTC. Translating gives CASSNGASSYNEQFF.

This clonotype was counted between two and nine times. The J gene is TRBJ2-7, the V gene TRBV12-3 or TRBV12-4; TRBD1 aligns across 8 bases. The J segment lost 6 bases and the V segment lost 5 bases, leaving 15 bases of the junction unmatched. The CDR3 is 16 residues long. CDR3 region: CASSHNRGALSAEQYF. The DNA of the CDR3 is TGTGCCAGCAGTCACAACAGGGGGGCCCTAAGTGCCGAGCAGTACTTC.

V gene TRBV7-2 combines with J gene TRBJ2-7, with 8 nucleotides matching TRBD1. V shed 6 bases, J shed 6 bases, and the junction held 16 bases outside the gene matches. This CDR3 has 16 residues. The germline CDR1 and CDR2 sequences are SGHTA and FQGNSA. CDR3 bases: TGTGCCAGCAGACCTACAGGGGGAACGAAGGGCGCCGAGCAGTACTTC. This encodes CASRPTGGTKGAEQYF.

V and J are TRBV6-2 or TRBV6-3 and TRBJ2-5, with D perhaps assigned TRBD1 or TRBD2 (5 bases each). The germline CDR1 and CDR2 sequences are MNHEY and SVGEGT. Trimming stripped 4 bases from V and 8 bases from J, with 14 bases between. The CDR3 is 13 amino acids. This CDR3 is CASSFATGTTQYF. The CDR3 DNA reads as TGTGCCAGCAGTTTCGCGACTGGGACCACCCAGTACTTC.

This clonotype has a handful of counts. The chain employs TRBV18 and TRBJ2-1; D remains ambiguous. Trimming shortened V by 0 bases and J by 7 bases, and 13 bases separated the two germline ends. Germline CDR1 and CDR2: KGHSH and LQKENI. This CDR3 is built from 15 residues. The CDR3 region is CASSPPVSQRNEQFF. CDR3 sequence (DNA): TGTGCCAGCTCACCACCGGTCTCACAGAGAAATGAGCAGTTCTTC.

This clonotype appeared a few times. The chain employs TRBV11-2 and TRBJ2-7; D ambiguous. Looked up from germline, CDR1 is SGHAT and CDR2 is FQNNGV. The CDR3 sequence is 13 residues long. The V end was cut by 5 bases, the J end by 6 bases, with 14 bases between. CDR3 loop: CASSVGQASEQYF. In DNA form, the CDR3 reads TGTGCCAGCAGCGTGGGTCAGGCGTCCGAGCAGTACTTC.

This clonotype occurred a few times. CDR3 residues: CAISEGGFTDTQYF. For the CDR3, the DNA is TGTGCCATCAGTGAGGGGGGTTTCACAGATACGCAGTATTTT. The J gene is TRBJ2-3, the V gene TRBV10-3, with D possibly called TRBD1 or TRBD2 (5 bases each). The CDR3 has 14 amino acids. The germline CDR1 and CDR2 sequences are ENHRY and SYGVKD. Trimming shortened V by 2 bases and J by 2 bases, and 8 bases separated the two germline ends.

The V gene is TRBV18, the J gene TRBJ1-2, with D maybe TRBD1 (5 bases). CDR3 length: 15 residues. Germline-derived CDR1 and CDR2 are KGHSH and LQKENI. The ends were cut back, 2 bases at V and 0 bases at J, with 10 bases in the middle. DNA of the CDR3: TGTGCCAGCTCACCATACCAGGGAGCTAACTATGGCTACACCTTC. Protein product: CASSPYQGANYGYTF.